This entry lists 14 T cell receptor beta chains sequenced from one sample in a study of blood T cell repertoires in COVID-19. This table comes from immunoSEQ multiplex PCR, and its TCRdb copy is limited to in-frame clones, with some not included. The sample holds some 140,000 clones; roughly 71% are singletons and the top ten take over 15%. What was sequenced was peripheral blood. These receptors were obtained from a man of 80 years or more with acute or convalescent COVID-19.

In this sample, this clone turned up once. CDR3 sequence reads: CASSLVPGQGITEAFF. The CDR3 DNA follows: TGCGCCAGCAGCTTGGTTCCGGGACAGGGGATTACTGAAGCTTTCTTT. This chain connects TRBV5-1 to TRBJ1-1, with 10 bases matching TRBD1. There are 16 residues in the CDR3. With V trimmed by 0 bases and J by 5 bases, 7 bases remained unmatched. Looked up from germline, CDR1 is SGHRS and CDR2 is YFSETQ.

The J gene is TRBJ1-3, the V gene TRBV7-6; TRBD1 aligns across 10 bases. The trim removed 4 bases at V and 4 bases at J, leaving 7 bases unmatched. Germline CDR1 reads SGHVS; CDR2 reads FNYEAQ. This CDR3 has 16 residues. The CDR3 bases are TGTGCCAGCAGCTCACCGGGACAGGGGTCCGGAAACACCATATATTTT. This codes for CASSSPGQGSGNTIYF.

This chain links TRBV7-9 with TRBJ2-5, with TRBD1 matching 9 bases. This CDR3 comprises 14 residues. CDR1 is SEHNR and CDR2 is FQNEAQ in the germline V gene (reference sequence). V lost 5 bases to trimming and J lost 13 bases; unmatched junction nucleotides: 14. CDR3 protein: CASSAQGGQGNPYF. The CDR3 bases are TGTGCCAGCAGCGCTCAAGGGGGACAGGGCAATCCGTACTTC. Filled out from reference TRBV7-9 and TRBJ2-5, the complete variable domain reads DTGVSQNPRHKITKRGQNVTFRCDPISEHNRLYWYRQTLGQGPEFLTYFQNEAQLEKSRLLSDRFSAERPKGSFSTLEIQRTEQGDSAMYLCASSAQGGQGNPYFGPGTRLLVL.

The chain employs TRBV5-1 and TRBJ2-5; 8 positions match TRBD1. The junction had 7 bases not matched to a gene; V was cut back by 4 bases and J by 5 bases. Per germline, CDR1 SGHRS and CDR2 YFSETQ. The CDR3 totals 14 residues. CDR3 nucleotide sequence: TGCGCCAGCAGCCAAGGACAGGGAGCGGAGACCCAGTACTTC. Its protein is CASSQGQGAETQYF.

This clone was detected only once. This rearrangement joins TRBV6-2 or TRBV6-3 to TRBJ1-2, with 9 bases aligning to TRBD1. Germline V gene lookup returns CDR1 MNHEY and CDR2 SVGEGT. Trimming removed 4 bases from V and 6 bases from J; junction bases left unmatched: 9. This CDR3 comprises 15 residues. CDR3 in amino acids: CASSFSEQGADGYTF. CDR3 nucleotides: TGTGCCAGCAGTTTTTCGGAACAGGGGGCGGATGGCTACACCTTC.

This clone was observed once. The chain combines TRBV3-1 (or the pseudogene TRBV3-2) with TRBJ2-4; TRBD2 is a possible D gene (5 bases). The CDR3 runs to 15 residues. Deletions cut 0 bases from V and 8 bases from J, with 14 bases between. Germline lookup yields CDR1 LGHDT and CDR2 YNNKEL (reference sequence). CDR3 nucleotide sequence: TGTGCCAGCAGCCAAGATCTCTTTGCCGGGGACATTCAGTACTTC. Amino acids: CASSQDLFAGDIQYF.

CDR3 loop: CSVEVMNTEAFF. The CDR3 DNA sequence: TGCAGCGTTGAAGTCATGAACACTGAAGCTTTCTTT. The chain couples TRBV29-1 to TRBJ1-1; D uncertain. The germline gives CDR1 SQVTM, CDR2 ANQGSEA. Trimming cost V 1 base and J 0 bases, with 3 bases left between them. CDR3 length: 12 amino acids.

The chain joins TRBV6-2 or TRBV6-3 to TRBJ1-4, with D maybe TRBD1 (5 bases). CDR1 and CDR2 from the germline V gene are MNHEY and SVGEGT. This CDR3 has 14 residues. The V end lost 5 bases, the J end lost 4 bases, and 11 bases lay between the germline ends. The CDR3 DNA follows: TGTGCCAGCAGTCGGGGACTACTTAATGAAAAACTGTTTTTT. Amino acid sequence: CASSRGLLNEKLFF.

The J gene is TRBJ2-5, the V gene TRBV20-1; 8 positions agree with TRBD1. J gave up 5 bases and V 3 bases, and 8 bases lay outside the gene matches. In germline, CDR1 is DFQATT, CDR2 SNEGSKA (reference sequence). This CDR3 is 14 amino acids long. The CDR3 is CSASRQGAWETQYF. CDR3 bases: TGCAGTGCTAGTAGGCAGGGGGCCTGGGAGACCCAGTACTTC.

A few counts support this clone. The chain recombines TRBV11-3 with TRBJ2-6, with 8 positions matching TRBD1. Trimming removed 5 bases from V and 0 bases from J; junction bases left unmatched: 6. Germline loops: CDR1 SGHNT, CDR2 YENEEA. The CDR3 is made up of 17 amino acids. The CDR3 DNA follows: TGTGCCAGCAGCCCCGGGACAGGTAGCTCTGGGGCCAACGTCCTGACTTTC. Residues: CASSPGTGSSGANVLTF.

The chain links TRBV30 to TRBJ1-6; 8 bases are shared with TRBD1. CDR1 GTSNPN and CDR2 SVGIG come from the germline V gene (reference sequence). This CDR3 has 15 amino acids. After removal of 4 bases from V and 7 bases from J, the junction contained 9 bases not matched to a gene. In nucleotides, the CDR3 is TGTGCCTGGAACAATAGGGACAGGATAAATTCACCCCTCCACTTT. Its protein product is CAWNNRDRINSPLHF.

The chain carries TRBV10-3 and TRBJ2-7; 8 bases line up with TRBD1. CDR3 length: 13 residues. The germline V gene has CDR1 ENHRY and CDR2 SYGVKD. The junction had 5 bases not matched to a gene; V was cut back by 5 bases and J by 5 bases. The CDR3 reads CAISLTGAHEQYF. The CDR3 region has the DNA TGTGCCATCAGTCTGACAGGGGCCCACGAGCAGTACTTC.

The V call is TRBV2, the J call TRBJ1-4; possible D gene TRBD1, 5 bases. This CDR3 has 16 residues. V was trimmed by 7 bases and J by 0 bases, leaving 15 bases between them. Germline CDR1 SNHLY, CDR2 FYNNEI. The CDR3 reads CASKRYGGATNEKLFF. The CDR3 coding sequence is TGTGCCAGCAAACGGTACGGAGGGGCAACTAATGAAAAACTGTTTTTT.

The chain employs TRBV10-3 and TRBJ2-2, with a tentative D call TRBD2 (6 bases). The V end lost 2 bases, the J end lost 3 bases, and 10 bases lay between the germline ends. The V gene's germline CDR1 is ENHRY and CDR2 SYGVKD. The CDR3 is made up of 15 amino acids. The DNA of the CDR3 is TGTGCCATCAGTGAGGTAGCGGCCGACACCGGGGAGCTGTTTTTT. It is translated as CAISEVAADTGELFF.